What follows describes a single T cell receptor (beta chain). The CDR3 is 16 residues long. Germline V gene sequence: CDR1 MGHDK, CDR2 SYGVNS. The J segment lost 3 bases and the V segment lost 3 bases, leaving 10 bases of the junction unmatched. The sample comes from a study of cytotoxic CD8 clonotypes in ibrutinib-treated CLL. The repertoire was sequenced with immunoSEQ multiplex PCR; TCRdb's copy has only in-frame clones and lacks some. The sample shows approximately 23,000 clones, roughly 80% of them seen only once. The source of this sequence is a human donor with chronic lymphocytic leukemia. The specimen comprised PBMCs, sampled before ibrutinib treatment. The V gene is TRBV25-1, the J gene TRBJ1-2; the match to TRBD1 covers 7 bases. In DNA, the CDR3 is TGTGCCAGCAGTGATCGGCAGGGGGGTTTGGACTATGGCTACACCTTC. It encodes CASSDRQGGLDYGYTF.